The 32 T cell receptor beta chains below were found in one sample sequenced in a study of post-analysis software for immune sequencing data. Notes on the study in general: TRBV5-6, TRBV5-1 and TRBV20-1 were among roughly five TRBV segments more frequent in patients than controls.

Included in the TCR beta cDNA libraries were unique molecular identifiers. TCRdb reanalysed the PCR reads using MiXCR and keeps one entry per CDR3 protein. The sample shows 380,000 or so distinct CDR3 sequences, less than 40% of them seen only once. These TCRs are of unknown antigen specificity. Sequences were obtained from blood. Receptor source: a girl aged 10 to 17 with multiple sclerosis.

The V call is TRBV30, the J call TRBJ1-2; D is uncertain. CDR1 is GTSNPN and CDR2 is SVGIG in the germline V gene (reference sequence). The CDR3 length is 14 residues. V was shortened by 0 bases and J by 6 bases, with 14 bases between the two germline ends. CDR3 loop: CAWSVHPVGNGYTF. The CDR3 DNA reads as TGTGCCTGGAGTGTACATCCCGTGGGGAATGGCTACACCTTC.

This rearrangement joins TRBV12-3 or TRBV12-4 to TRBJ2-7; unclear D gene. Trimming removed 6 bases from V and 6 bases from J, with 15 bases in between. CDR3 length equals 13 residues. For the CDR3, the DNA is TGTGCCAGCAGGGGCGGACGGTCTCCCGAGCAGTACTTC. Translating gives CASRGGRSPEQYF.

This clonotype was seen more than once but under ten times. This chain uses TRBV12-3 or TRBV12-4 with TRBJ1-2; the match to TRBD1 covers 9 bases. This CDR3 is built from 14 residues. Trimming at V came to 8 bases and at J to 0 bases, leaving 4 bases not matched to a gene. The CDR3 reads CASGRDRANYGYTF. CDR3 nucleotide sequence: TGTGCCAGCGGTCGGGACAGGGCTAACTATGGCTACACCTTC.

The rearrangement uses TRBV6-2 or TRBV6-3 and TRBJ2-3; TRBD1 might be the D (5 bases). V was trimmed by 2 bases and J by 3 bases, leaving 6 bases between them. The CDR3 runs to 13 residues. Looked up from germline, CDR1 is MNHEY and CDR2 is SVGEGT. The DNA for the CDR3 is TGTGCCAGCAGTTACGACAGAACAGATACGCAGTATTTT. It translates to CASSYDRTDTQYF.

This clonotype has a handful of counts. The chain carries TRBV7-3 and TRBJ2-5; D gene ambiguous. V lost 3 bases and J lost 1, with 12 bases in between. Germline lookup yields CDR1 SGHTA and CDR2 FQGTGA. There are 15 residues in the CDR3. In nucleotides, the CDR3 is TGTGCCAGCAGCTTGGGCCTTTACCCCCAAGAGACCCAGTACTTC. This gives the protein CASSLGLYPQETQYF.

This chain connects TRBV15 to TRBJ2-5, with unresolved D. Per germline, CDR1 LNHNV and CDR2 YYDKDF (reference sequence). V was cut by 2 bases and J by 6 bases, with 10 bases left in between. The CDR3 covers 13 residues. The CDR3 DNA sequence: TGTGCCACCAGCAGATCTAGGGCCAAGACCCAGTACTTC. Translation gives CATSRSRAKTQYF.

This clonotype was observed a few times. V gene TRBV10-3 combines with J gene TRBJ1-5; D not certain. The CDR3 runs 13 residues. Germline lookup yields CDR1 ENHRY and CDR2 SYGVKD. V gave up 6 bases and J gave up 0 bases, with 6 bases separating them. The CDR3 region is CAIRQNSNQPQHF. The CDR3 bases are TGTGCCATCAGACAGAATAGCAATCAGCCCCAGCATTTT.

This clonotype was seen only a few times. V gene TRBV7-2 combines with J gene TRBJ2-1; D is uncertain. The ends were cut back, 5 bases at V and 6 bases at J, with 17 bases in the middle. Germline V gene data show CDR1 as SGHTA and CDR2 as FQGNSA. The CDR3 is 15 residues long. CDR3: CASSARAPQVNEQFF. The CDR3 nucleotides read TGTGCCAGCAGCGCTCGCGCACCGCAGGTCAATGAGCAGTTCTTC.

The chain is built from TRBV7-2 and TRBJ2-1, with 7 bases matching TRBD1. This CDR3 comprises 15 residues. Per germline, CDR1 SGHTA and CDR2 FQGNSA. With V trimmed by 5 bases and J by 2 bases, 6 bases remained unmatched. The CDR3 DNA reads as TGTGCCAGCAGCCTCGACAGGGCGGCCTACAATGAGCAGTTCTTC. Translating gives CASSLDRAAYNEQFF.

The chain is built from TRBV5-1 and TRBJ2-5, with D possibly matching TRBD1 (6 bases). With 5 bases removed from V and 1 base from J, the gap between germline ends came to 12 bases. This CDR3 spans 14 amino acids. Germline assignment: CDR1 SGHRS and CDR2 YFSETQ. Here the CDR3 reads CASRSKTGQETQYF. CDR3 coding DNA: TGCGCCAGCAGATCCAAGACAGGCCAAGAGACCCAGTACTTC.

The chain links TRBV4-3 to TRBJ2-7, with 10 bases lining up with TRBD1. Germline-derived CDR1 and CDR2 are LGHNA and YSLEER. Trimming removed 4 bases from V and 2 bases from J; junction bases left unmatched: 2. This CDR3 is 14 amino acids long. Written as DNA, the CDR3 is TGCGCCAGCAGCCGGGACAGGGGCCCCTACGAGCAGTACTTC. It encodes CASSRDRGPYEQYF.

The chain is built from TRBV20-1 and TRBJ2-2; D is perhaps TRBD1 or TRBD2 (6 bases each). V lost 6 bases to trimming and J lost 4 bases, with 18 bases between them. In germline, CDR1 is DFQATT, CDR2 SNEGSKA (reference sequence). The CDR3 consists of 15 residues. CDR3 nucleotide sequence: TGCAGTGCGGGGGGACACGGTGGGAGCACCGGGGAGCTGTTTTTT. Translated, it gives CSAGGHGGSTGELFF.

Remarks on this clonotype: At one of its ends the junction is not consistent with the germline gene, which may arise from a read error. The gene calls are TRBV13 and TRBJ2-5; 7 bases agree with TRBD1. This CDR3 spans 15 amino acids. CDR1 is PRHDT, CDR2 FYEKMQ, per germline (reference sequence). In nucleotides, the CDR3 is TGTGCCGGCAGCGTAGGACAGGCCCTTCAAGAGACCCAGTACTTC. Its protein is CAGSVGQALQETQYF.

In this sample, this clonotype turned up a few times. This rearrangement joins TRBV20-1 to TRBJ1-4, with D hard to call. Trimming took off 4 bases at V and 6 bases at J, with 12 bases between the two ends. Germline V CDR1 and CDR2: DFQATT, SNEGSKA (reference sequence). The CDR3 is 13 amino acids. This CDR3 reads CSATESGDEKLFF. The DNA of the CDR3 is TGCAGTGCTACCGAATCCGGAGATGAAAAACTGTTTTTT.

CDR3 region: CASSPRGGALETKNIQYF. As DNA, the CDR3 is TGTGCCAGCAGCCCAAGGGGGGGCGCTTTGGAAACCAAAAACATTCAGTACTTC. The chain combines TRBV7-8 with TRBJ2-4; TRBD2 might be the D (7 bases). Germline V gives CDR1 SGHVS, CDR2 FQNEAQ. Trimming took off 5 bases at V and 2 bases at J, with 22 bases between the two ends. CDR3 length: 18 amino acids.

The chain combines TRBV20-1 with TRBJ2-7; D perhaps matches TRBD1 (6 bases). CDR3 length: 15 residues. V lost 0 bases and J lost 1, with 13 bases in between. Looked up from germline, CDR1 is DFQATT and CDR2 is SNEGSKA (reference sequence). CDR3 loop: CSARDPTGGSYEQYF. The CDR3 DNA is TGCAGTGCTAGAGACCCGACAGGAGGATCCTACGAGCAGTACTTC.

The rearrangement uses TRBV7-8 and TRBJ1-2; TRBD1 matches 8 bases. V lost 5 bases and J lost 7; bases outside the gene matches: 12. Germline assignment: CDR1 SGHVS and CDR2 FQNEAQ. The CDR3 extends over 15 amino acids. DNA for the CDR3: TGTGCCAGCAGCGGAGACAGGGGACGACTCGCTGGCTACACCTTC. It translates to CASSGDRGRLAGYTF.

The chain joins TRBV6-5 to TRBJ2-6; D call uncertain. This CDR3 is 13 amino acids long. CDR1 MNHEY and CDR2 SVGAGI come from the germline V gene. V was shortened by 5 bases and J by 1 base, with 3 bases between the two germline ends. CDR3 loop: CASSRSGANVLTF. Written as DNA, the CDR3 is TGTGCCAGCAGTCGTTCTGGGGCCAACGTCCTGACTTTC.

There are a few counts of this clonotype. The chain carries TRBV15 and TRBJ2-7; 11 nucleotides match TRBD1. V was pared by 4 bases and J by 4 bases, with 6 bases of the junction left unmatched. This CDR3 comprises 15 residues. Germline loops: CDR1 LNHNV, CDR2 YYDKDF (reference sequence). The CDR3 is CATSTPGQGGYEQYF. CDR3 coding DNA: TGTGCCACCAGCACCCCGGGACAGGGGGGTTACGAGCAGTACTTC.

The chain employs TRBV4-2 and TRBJ2-1; 9 bases align to TRBD2. The CDR3 has 19 amino acids. Germline V gene sequence: CDR1 LGHNA, CDR2 YNFKEQ. Trimming at V came to 7 bases and at J to 10 bases, leaving 26 bases not matched to a gene. The CDR3 region is CASTTRELIAGARVGEQFF. The CDR3 bases are TGTGCCAGCACGACCCGGGAGCTTATAGCGGGGGCTCGGGTGGGGGAGCAGTTCTTC.

The chain couples TRBV12-3 or TRBV12-4 to TRBJ2-5; 7 bases align to TRBD2. The CDR3 is 15 amino acids. V gave up 5 bases and J gave up 2 bases; unmatched junction bases: 8. The CDR3 sequence: CASSPGLQSQETQYF. Here the CDR3 DNA reads TGTGCCAGCAGTCCGGGACTACAATCACAAGAGACCCAGTACTTC.

Notes on this clonotype: One end of the junction is discordant with germline, which a read error may explain. The rearrangement joins TRBV6-2 or TRBV6-3 to TRBJ1-5; TRBD1 is a possible D gene (5 bases). The V gene's germline CDR1 is MNHEY and CDR2 SVGEGT. This CDR3 has 16 residues. The CDR3 bases are TGTGCCAACAGTTACCCTCGGACACGTAGCAATCAGCCCCAGCATTTT. As protein: CANSYPRTRSNQPQHF.

The rearrangement uses TRBV3-1 and TRBJ1-2; perhaps TRBD1 as D (6 bases). Trimming took off 3 bases at V and 4 bases at J, with 21 bases between the two ends. The CDR3 covers 17 residues. Germline CDR1 reads LGHDT; CDR2 reads YNNKEL (reference sequence). CDR3 sequence (DNA): TGTGCCAGCAGCCAGTCTCTCATGGGGGCGCTAAGCTATGGCTACACCTTC. Its translation: CASSQSLMGALSYGYTF.

This clonotype was counted at least ten times. The chain links TRBV20-1 to TRBJ2-4, with D tentatively TRBD2 (5 bases). Germline CDR1 and CDR2: DFQATT and SNEGSKA (reference sequence). Between the trimmed V and J ends, which lost 1 base and 1 base, there was a span of 11 bases. The CDR3 sequence is 15 residues long. CDR3 coding DNA: TGCAGTGCTAGAGGAGCGGCATCGGCCAAAAACATTCAGTACTTC. This encodes CSARGAASAKNIQYF.

This clonotype turned up a few times. This chain joins TRBV6-5 and TRBJ1-1; D gene ambiguous. Per the germline V gene, CDR1 is MNHEY and CDR2 is SVGAGI. This CDR3 is built from 14 residues. The V end was cut by 6 bases, the J end by 4 bases, with 15 bases between. This chain's CDR3 is CASRPRGGPTEAFF. The CDR3 DNA follows: TGTGCCAGCAGACCCCGGGGAGGGCCCACTGAAGCTTTCTTT.

The V call is TRBV12-3 or TRBV12-4, the J call TRBJ1-5, with 7 bases fitting TRBD1. J was trimmed by 5 bases and V by 4 bases; bases with no gene match: 5. The CDR3 length is 14 residues. CDR3: CASSSHDRDQPQHF. The DNA of the CDR3 is TGTGCCAGCAGTTCCCACGACAGGGATCAGCCCCAGCATTTT.

The J gene is TRBJ1-2, the V gene TRBV6-2 or TRBV6-3, with D uncertain. Germline CDR1 reads MNHEY; CDR2 reads SVGEGT. The CDR3 contains 15 residues. Trimming cost V 0 bases and J 6 bases, with 14 bases left between them. The CDR3, as DNA: TGTGCCAGCAGTTACTCTAGGCTTCCACGGCATGGCTACACCTTC. Its translation: CASSYSRLPRHGYTF.

The V gene is TRBV29-1, the J gene TRBJ2-2; D may match TRBD1 or TRBD2 (6 bases each). CDR1 SQVTM and CDR2 ANQGSEA come from the germline V gene. This CDR3 region has 15 residues. Trimming removed 5 bases at V and 3 bases at J, with 16 bases between. This chain's CDR3 is CSVFPAEGDTGELFF. DNA for the CDR3: TGCAGCGTTTTTCCAGCGGAGGGGGACACCGGGGAGCTGTTTTTT.

The V gene is TRBV11-2, the J gene TRBJ2-5; D gene ambiguous. CDR1 SGHAT and CDR2 FQNNGV come from the germline V gene. V dropped 5 bases and J dropped 2 bases, with 12 bases sitting between them. CDR3 length equals 14 residues. The CDR3, as DNA: TGTGCCAGCAGCCCTAGGCCGGATCAAGAGACCCAGTACTTC. It translates to CASSPRPDQETQYF.

The rearrangement links TRBV20-1 to TRBJ1-1, with 9 nucleotides matching TRBD1. The CDR3 is made up of 16 amino acids. After removal of 0 bases from V and 4 bases from J, the junction contained 9 bases not matched to a gene. Per the germline V gene, CDR1 is DFQATT and CDR2 is SNEGSKA (reference sequence). The CDR3 loop reads CSARDNTGGESTEAFF. The CDR3 DNA is TGCAGTGCTAGAGATAACACAGGGGGCGAAAGCACTGAAGCTTTCTTT.

This clonotype has a handful of counts. V usage is TRBV6-6 and J usage is TRBJ2-7, with unresolved D. There are 13 residues in the CDR3. Trimming pared 2 bases from V and 5 bases from J, leaving 10 bases between. The germline V gene encodes CDR1 MNHNY and CDR2 SVGAGI (reference sequence). The CDR3 here is CASSYGVLDEQYF. CDR3 coding DNA: TGTGCCAGCAGTTACGGGGTCCTTGACGAGCAGTACTTC.

The rearrangement links TRBV2 to TRBJ1-5, with D tentatively TRBD1 (5 bases). Deletions cut 7 bases from V and 5 bases from J, with 12 bases between. The V gene's germline CDR1 is SNHLY and CDR2 FYNNEI. The CDR3 totals 13 residues. The CDR3 nucleotides read TGTGCCAGCACCCCAGGGATGTATCAGCCCCAGCATTTT. Translating it yields CASTPGMYQPQHF. The whole variable domain, filled in from reference TRBV2 and TRBJ1-5, reads EPEVTQTPSHQVTQMGQEVILRCVPISNHLYFYWYRQILGQKVEFLVSFYNNEISEKSEIFDDQFSVERPDGSNFTLKIRSTKLEDSAMYFCASTPGMYQPQHFGDGTRLSIL.